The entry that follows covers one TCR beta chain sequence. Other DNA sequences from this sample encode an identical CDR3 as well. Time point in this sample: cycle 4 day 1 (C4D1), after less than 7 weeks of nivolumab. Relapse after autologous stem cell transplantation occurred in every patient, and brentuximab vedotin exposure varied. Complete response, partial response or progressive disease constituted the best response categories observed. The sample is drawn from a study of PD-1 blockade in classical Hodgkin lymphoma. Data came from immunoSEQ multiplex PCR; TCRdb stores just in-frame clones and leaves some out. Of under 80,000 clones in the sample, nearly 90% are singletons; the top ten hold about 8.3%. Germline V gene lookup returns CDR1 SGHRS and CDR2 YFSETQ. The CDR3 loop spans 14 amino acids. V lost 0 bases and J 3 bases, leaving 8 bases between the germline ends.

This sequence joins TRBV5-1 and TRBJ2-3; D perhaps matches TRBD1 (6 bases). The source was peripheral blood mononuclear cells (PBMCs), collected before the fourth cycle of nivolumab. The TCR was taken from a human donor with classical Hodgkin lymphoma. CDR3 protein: CASSLGTVTDTQYF. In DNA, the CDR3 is TGCGCCAGCAGCTTGGGGACAGTGACAGATACGCAGTATTTT.